This section outlines one TCR beta chain sequence together with its context. Its antigen is currently unknown. At the DNA level, this CDR3 is encoded by other sequences in the same sample as well. This record belongs to a study of shared clonotypes between healthy human individuals. At the level of the study: Each donor had three CD4 naive, three CD4 memory, two CD8 naive and one CD8 memory plate. The study, taken as a whole, reports: Rarefaction curves obtained for sorted subsets showed sequencing incomplete despite large depth.

The naive CD8 fraction comprised CD45RO-negative cells positively selected for CCR7 and excluded terminally differentiated effector memory CD45RA+ cells. The data were produced by immunoSEQ multiplex PCR, yet TCRdb's version contains in-frame clones alone and is incomplete. Here the sample spans about 590,000 clones, roughly 96% being singletons. Specimen: naive CD8+ T cells sorted from blood. This clonotype originated in a woman aged 25 to 39 in good health.

CDR3 amino acids: CASSIGVTEAFF. The CDR3 nucleotides read TGTGCCAGTAGTATAGGGGTCACTGAAGCTTTCTTT. V is TRBV19 and J is TRBJ1-1; D call uncertain. Germline assignment: CDR1 LNHDA and CDR2 SQIVND (reference sequence). Trimming shortened V by 1 base and J by 4 bases, and 4 bases separated the two germline ends. CDR3 length equals 12 residues.